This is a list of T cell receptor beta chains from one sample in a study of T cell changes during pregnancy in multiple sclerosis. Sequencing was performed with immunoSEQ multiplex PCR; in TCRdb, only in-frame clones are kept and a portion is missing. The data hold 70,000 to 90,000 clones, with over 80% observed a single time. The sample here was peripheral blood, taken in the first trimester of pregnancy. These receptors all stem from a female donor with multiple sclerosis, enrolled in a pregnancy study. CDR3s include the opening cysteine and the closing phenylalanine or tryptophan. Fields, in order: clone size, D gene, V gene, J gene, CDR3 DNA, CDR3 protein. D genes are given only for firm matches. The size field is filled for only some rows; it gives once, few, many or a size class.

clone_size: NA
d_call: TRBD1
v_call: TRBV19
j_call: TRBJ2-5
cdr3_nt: TGTGCCAGTAGGAGGACAGGGAAAGAGACCCAGTACTTC
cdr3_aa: CASRRTGKETQYF

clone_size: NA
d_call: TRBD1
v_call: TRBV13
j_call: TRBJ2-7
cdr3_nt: TGTGCCAGCAGCCAGGGACAGGGGTCCTACGAGCAGTACTTC
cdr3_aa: CASSQGQGSYEQYF

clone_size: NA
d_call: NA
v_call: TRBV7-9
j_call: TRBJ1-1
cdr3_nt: TGTGCCAGCAGCTTATCATATAAGGGGGTGAACACTGAAGCTTTCTTT
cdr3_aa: CASSLSYKGVNTEAFF

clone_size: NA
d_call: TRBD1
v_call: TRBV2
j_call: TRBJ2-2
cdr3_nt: TGTGCCAGCACCTCCCCCCCGGGACAGGTTAACACCGGGGAGCTGTTTTTT
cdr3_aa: CASTSPPGQVNTGELFF

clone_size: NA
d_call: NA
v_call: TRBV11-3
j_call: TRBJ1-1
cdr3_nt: TGTGCCAGCAGCTTTACCGGGACACCGAACACTGAAGCTTTCTTT
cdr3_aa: CASSFTGTPNTEAFF

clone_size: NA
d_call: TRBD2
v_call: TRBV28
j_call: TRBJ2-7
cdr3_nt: TGTGCCAGCAGCCTACGGGGGGTATACTCCTACGAGCAGTACTTC
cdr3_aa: CASSLRGVYSYEQYF

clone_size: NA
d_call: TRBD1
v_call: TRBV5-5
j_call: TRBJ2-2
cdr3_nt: TGTGCCAGCAGCTTCTTCGCGACAGGGGCTTTGGACACCGGGGAGCTGTTTTTT
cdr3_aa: CASSFFATGALDTGELFF

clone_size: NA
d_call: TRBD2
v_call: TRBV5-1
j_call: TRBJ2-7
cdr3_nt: TGCGCCAGCAGCTTGGGACTAGCGGGTGACGAGCAGTACTTC
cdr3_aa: CASSLGLAGDEQYF

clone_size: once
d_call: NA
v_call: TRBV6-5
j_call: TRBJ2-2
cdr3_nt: TGTGCCAGCAGTTACGATAGCTCTCGGACCGGGGAGCTGTTTTTT
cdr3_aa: CASSYDSSRTGELFF

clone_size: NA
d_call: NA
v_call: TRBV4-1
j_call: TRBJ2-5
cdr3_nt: TGCGCCAGCAGCCAGGGGGCCTCCCAAGAGACCCAGTACTTC
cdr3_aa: CASSQGASQETQYF

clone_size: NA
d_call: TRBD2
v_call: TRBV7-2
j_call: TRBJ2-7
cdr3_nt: TGTGCCAGCAGCGCTAGCGGGGCAAGCTCCTACGAGCAGTACTTC
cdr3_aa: CASSASGASSYEQYF

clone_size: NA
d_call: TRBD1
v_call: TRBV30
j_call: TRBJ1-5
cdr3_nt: TGTGCCTGGAGTGTAACGACAGGGGGCGTCCATCAGCCCCAGCATTTT
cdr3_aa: CAWSVTTGGVHQPQHF

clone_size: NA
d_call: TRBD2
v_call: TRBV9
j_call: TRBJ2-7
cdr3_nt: TGTGCCAGCAGCGTAGGGCTAGCGGGGACCTACGAGCAGTACTTC
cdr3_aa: CASSVGLAGTYEQYF

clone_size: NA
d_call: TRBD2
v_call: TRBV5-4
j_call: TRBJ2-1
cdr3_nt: TGTGCCAGCAGCCCGGGGACTAGCGGGGGGTATGAGCAGTTCTTC
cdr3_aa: CASSPGTSGGYEQFF

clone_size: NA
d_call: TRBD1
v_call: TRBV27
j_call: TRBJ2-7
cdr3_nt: TGTGCCAGCAGTTTAGCCGCCGGGACAGGGACCTACGAGCAGTACTTC
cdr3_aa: CASSLAAGTGTYEQYF

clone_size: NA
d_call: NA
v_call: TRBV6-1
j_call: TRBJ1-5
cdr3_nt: TGTGCCAGCAGTGAAGCGCAGGACTATCAGCCCCAGCATTTT
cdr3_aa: CASSEAQDYQPQHF

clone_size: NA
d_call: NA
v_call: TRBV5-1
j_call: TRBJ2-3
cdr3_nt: TGCGCCAGCAGGAAACTTCATGACAGGTTTGGGACAGATACGCAGTATTTT
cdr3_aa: CASRKLHDRFGTDTQYF

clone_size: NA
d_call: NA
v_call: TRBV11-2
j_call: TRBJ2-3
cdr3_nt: TGTGCCAGCAGTCCTGGCGGGATGACAGATACGCAGTATTTT
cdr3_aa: CASSPGGMTDTQYF

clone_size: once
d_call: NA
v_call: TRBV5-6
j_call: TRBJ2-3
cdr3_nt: TGTGCCAGCAGTCGAGGAACCTCCGGGTATGATACGCAGTATTTT
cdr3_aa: CASSRGTSGYDTQYF

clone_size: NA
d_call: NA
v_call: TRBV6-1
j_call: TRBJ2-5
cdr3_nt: TGTGTCAGCACTATTAACCAAGAGACCCAGTACTTC
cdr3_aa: CVSTINQETQYF

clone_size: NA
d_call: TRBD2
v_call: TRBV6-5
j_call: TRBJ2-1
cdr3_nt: TGTGCCAGCAGTTACCTAGCGGGGCTCAATGAGCAGTTCTTC
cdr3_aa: CASSYLAGLNEQFF

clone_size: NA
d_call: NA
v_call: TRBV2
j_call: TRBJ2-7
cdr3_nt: TGTGCCAGCGGATGGGACAACTACTCCTACGAGCAGTACTTC
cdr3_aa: CASGWDNYSYEQYF